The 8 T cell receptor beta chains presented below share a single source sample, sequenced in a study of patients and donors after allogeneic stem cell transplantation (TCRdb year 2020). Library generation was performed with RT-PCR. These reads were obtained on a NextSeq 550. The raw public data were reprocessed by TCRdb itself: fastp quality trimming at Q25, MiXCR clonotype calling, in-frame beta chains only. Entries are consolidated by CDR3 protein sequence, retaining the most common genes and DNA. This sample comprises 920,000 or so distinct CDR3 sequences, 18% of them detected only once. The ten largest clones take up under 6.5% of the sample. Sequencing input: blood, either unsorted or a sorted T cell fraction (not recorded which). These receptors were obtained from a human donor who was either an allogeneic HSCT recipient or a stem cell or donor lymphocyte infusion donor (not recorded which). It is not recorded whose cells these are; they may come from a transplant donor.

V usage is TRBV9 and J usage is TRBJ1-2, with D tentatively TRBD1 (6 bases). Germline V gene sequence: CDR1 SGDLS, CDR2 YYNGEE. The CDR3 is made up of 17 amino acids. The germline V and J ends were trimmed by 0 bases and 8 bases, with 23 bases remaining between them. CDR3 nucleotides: TGTGCCAGCAGCGTAGCTACGGAGAGGGACATTCGCGTCGGCTACACCTTC. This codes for CASSVATERDIRVGYTF.

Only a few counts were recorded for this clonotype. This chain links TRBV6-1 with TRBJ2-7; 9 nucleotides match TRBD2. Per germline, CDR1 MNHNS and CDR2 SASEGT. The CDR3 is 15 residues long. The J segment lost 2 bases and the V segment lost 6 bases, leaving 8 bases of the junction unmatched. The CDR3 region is CASRFSGSPPYEQYF. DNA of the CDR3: TGTGCCAGCAGATTTAGCGGGAGTCCCCCCTACGAGCAGTACTTC.

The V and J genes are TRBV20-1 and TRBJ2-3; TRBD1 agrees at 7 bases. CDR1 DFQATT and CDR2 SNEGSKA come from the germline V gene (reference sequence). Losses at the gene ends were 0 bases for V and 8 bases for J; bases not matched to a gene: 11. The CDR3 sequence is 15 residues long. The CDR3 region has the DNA TGCAGTGCTAGAGAATCAACAGGGGAAAGGGGTACGCAGTATTTT. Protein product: CSARESTGERGTQYF.

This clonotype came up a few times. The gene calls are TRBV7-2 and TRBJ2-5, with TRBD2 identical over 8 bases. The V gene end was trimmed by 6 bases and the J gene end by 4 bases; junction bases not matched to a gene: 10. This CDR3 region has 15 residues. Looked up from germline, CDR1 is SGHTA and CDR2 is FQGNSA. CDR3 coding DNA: TGTGCCAGCAGGTCTACGGGGGGGGTGAGAGAGACCCAGTACTTC. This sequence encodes CASRSTGGVRETQYF.

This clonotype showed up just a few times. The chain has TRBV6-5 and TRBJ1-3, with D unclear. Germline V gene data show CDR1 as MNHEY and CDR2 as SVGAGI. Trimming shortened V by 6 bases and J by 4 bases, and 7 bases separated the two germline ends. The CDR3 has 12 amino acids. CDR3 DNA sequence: TGTGCCAGCAGCACACGCGGAAACACCATATATTTT. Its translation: CASSTRGNTIYF.

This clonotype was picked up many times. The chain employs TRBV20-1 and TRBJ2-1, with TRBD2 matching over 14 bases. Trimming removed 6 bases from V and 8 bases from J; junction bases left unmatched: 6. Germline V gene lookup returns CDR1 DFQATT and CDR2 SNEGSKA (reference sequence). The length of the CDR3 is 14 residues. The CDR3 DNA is TGCAGTGCCGTGACTAGCGGGAGGGTCTATGAGCAGTTCTTC. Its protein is CSAVTSGRVYEQFF.

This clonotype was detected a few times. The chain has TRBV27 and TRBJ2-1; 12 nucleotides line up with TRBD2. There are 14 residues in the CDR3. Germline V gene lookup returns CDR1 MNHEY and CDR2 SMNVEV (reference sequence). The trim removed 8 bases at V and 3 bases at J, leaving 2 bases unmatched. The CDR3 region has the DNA TGTGCCAGCCAACTAGCGGGGGGCTACAATGAGCAGTTCTTC. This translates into CASQLAGGYNEQFF.

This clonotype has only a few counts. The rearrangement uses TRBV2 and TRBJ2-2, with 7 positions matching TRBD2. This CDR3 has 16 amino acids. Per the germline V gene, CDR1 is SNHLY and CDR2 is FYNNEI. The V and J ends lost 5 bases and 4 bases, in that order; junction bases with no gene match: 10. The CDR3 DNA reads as TGTGCCAGCAGTCCGACTAGCAGAACCACCACCGGGGAGCTGTTTTTT. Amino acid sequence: CASSPTSRTTTGELFF. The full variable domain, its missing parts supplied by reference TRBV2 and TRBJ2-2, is EPEVTQTPSHQVTQMGQEVILRCVPISNHLYFYWYRQILGQKVEFLVSFYNNEISEKSEIFDDQFSVERPDGSNFTLKIRSTKLEDSAMYFCASSPTSRTTTGELFFGEGSRLTVL.